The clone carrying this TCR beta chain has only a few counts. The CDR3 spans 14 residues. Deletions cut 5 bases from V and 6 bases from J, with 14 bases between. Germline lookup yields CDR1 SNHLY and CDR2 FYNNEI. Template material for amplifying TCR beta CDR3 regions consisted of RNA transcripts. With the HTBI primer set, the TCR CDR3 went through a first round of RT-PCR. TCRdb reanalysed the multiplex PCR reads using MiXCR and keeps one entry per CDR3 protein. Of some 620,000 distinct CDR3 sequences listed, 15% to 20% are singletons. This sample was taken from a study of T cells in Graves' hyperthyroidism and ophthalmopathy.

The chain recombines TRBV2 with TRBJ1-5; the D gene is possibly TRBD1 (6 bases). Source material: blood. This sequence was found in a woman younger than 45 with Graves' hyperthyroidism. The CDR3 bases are TGTGCCAGCAGTTACCTCCGGGGGGCTCAGCCCCAGCATTTT. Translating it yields CASSYLRGAQPQHF. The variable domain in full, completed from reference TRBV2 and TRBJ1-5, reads EPEVTQTPSHQVTQMGQEVILRCVPISNHLYFYWYRQILGQKVEFLVSFYNNEISEKSEIFDDQFSVERPDGSNFTLKIRSTKLEDSAMYFCASSYLRGAQPQHFGDGTRLSIL.